Only a few counts were recorded for the clone carrying this TCR beta chain. The antigen remains undetermined. This sample was taken from a study of T cells in Graves' hyperthyroidism and ophthalmopathy. This CDR3 has 14 residues. CDR1 and CDR2 from the germline V gene are SGHTA and FQGNSA. V lost 6 bases and J lost 8; bases outside the gene matches: 12. Whole-study results and caveats: Model output signaled ophthalmopathy a median 6.5 months ahead of onset.

RNA transcripts gave rise to amplified TCR beta CDR3 regions. HTBI primers drove first-round RT-PCR of the TCR CDR3. TCRdb passed the multiplex PCR reads through MiXCR, listing each CDR3 protein once. The sample lists around 540,000 distinct CDR3 sequences; 35% to 55% were seen once. For Graves' hyperthyroidism to be stable, ophthalmopathy could not progress within 18 months. The specimen was peripheral blood or thyroid tissue (not recorded which). The chain has TRBV7-2 and TRBJ2-7; 8 nucleotides align to TRBD2. This clonotype was obtained from a woman aged 18-35 years with Graves' hyperthyroidism. The DNA for the CDR3 is TGTGCCAGCAGTTTGTCTACACTTAGCGGGAAGCAGTACTTC. This sequence encodes CASSLSTLSGKQYF.